What follows are 29 T cell receptor beta chains derived from one specimen sequenced in a study of beta chain features in type 1 diabetes. Investigators reverse transcribed all isolated RNA, so they sequenced expressed TCRB transcripts. This table comes from immunoSEQ multiplex PCR, and its TCRdb copy is limited to in-frame clones, with some not included. Of 400,000 to 600,000 clones in the sample, approximately 30% were seen once. Input material: naive CD4+ T cells from blood. The receptor source for this set is a man aged 18 to 35 in good health.

This chain uses TRBV29-1 with TRBJ2-1; 10 positions agree with TRBD2. From germline, CDR1 is SQVTM and CDR2 ANQGSEA. CDR3 length: 15 residues. With 7 bases clipped from V and 3 bases from J, the junction kept 9 bases outside the gene matches. CDR3: CSGARLAGLYNEQFF. The CDR3 nucleotides are TGCAGCGGCGCGAGACTAGCGGGCCTCTACAATGAGCAGTTCTTC.

The table lists this clone with a count of one. The rearrangement uses TRBV7-9 and TRBJ2-1, with 7 bases lining up with TRBD2. The J segment lost 3 bases and the V segment lost 2 bases, leaving 4 bases of the junction unmatched. The V gene's germline CDR1 is SEHNR and CDR2 FQNEAQ (reference sequence). The length of the CDR3 is 15 residues. The CDR3 protein is CASSLRRELYNEQFF. CDR3 nucleotides: TGTGCCAGCAGCTTACGGCGGGAGCTCTACAATGAGCAGTTCTTC.

This chain joins TRBV7-3 and TRBJ2-1; 8 positions match TRBD1. V was pared by 5 bases and J by 6 bases, with 3 bases of the junction left unmatched. Germline-derived CDR1 and CDR2 are SGHTA and FQGTGA. The CDR3 consists of 13 residues. The CDR3 coding sequence is TGTGCCAGCAGCGTAGACAGGGGCAATGAGCAGTTCTTC. Translation gives CASSVDRGNEQFF. Using reference TRBV7-3 and TRBJ2-1 for the parts outside the CDR3, the full variable domain is GAGVSQTPSNKVTEKGKYVELRCDPISGHTALYWYRQSLGQGPEFLIYFQGTGAADDSGLPNDRFFAVRPEGSVSTLKIQRTERGDSAVYLCASSVDRGNEQFFGPGTRLTVL.

This clone was seen only a few times. CDR3 DNA: TGTGCCATCAGTGAGAACAACCCTACCGGATATGGCTACACCTTC. It yields the protein CAISENNPTGYGYTF. The chain employs TRBV10-3 and TRBJ1-2; D gene ambiguous. The V gene lost 2 bases and the J gene lost 5 bases, with 15 bases spanning the gap. CDR1 is ENHRY, CDR2 SYGVKD, per germline. This CDR3 spans 15 amino acids.

The V call is TRBV4-3, the J call TRBJ2-3; D gene uncertain. The CDR3 covers 15 residues. Trimming took 6 bases from V and 0 from J, leaving 13 bases between them. The germline gives CDR1 LGHNA, CDR2 YSLEER. DNA for the CDR3: TGCGCCAGCAGTCCCCTCGCGACTAGCACAGATACGCAGTATTTT. The encoded protein is CASSPLATSTDTQYF.

V and J are TRBV7-8 and TRBJ2-1; D uncertain. CDR1 SGHVS and CDR2 FQNEAQ come from the germline V gene. The CDR3 consists of 13 residues. V was cut by 5 bases and J by 10 bases, with 15 bases left in between. The CDR3 region has the DNA TGTGCCAGCAGCAAAAGGGTAGGGTTCGAGCAGTTCTTC. This translates into CASSKRVGFEQFF. The full variable domain, rest sourced from reference TRBV7-8 and TRBJ2-1, is GAGVSQSPRYKVAKRGQDVALRCDPISGHVSLFWYQQALGQGPEFLTYFQNEAQLDKSGLPSDRFFAERPEGSVSTLKIQRTQQEDSAVYLCASSKRVGFEQFFGPGTRLTVL.

In its sample, this clone was seen a few times. The chain employs TRBV19 and TRBJ2-3; 9 nucleotides line up with TRBD1. CDR1 and CDR2 (germline): LNHDA, SQIVND (reference sequence). The CDR3 contains 14 residues. V gave up 10 bases and J gave up 6 bases; unmatched junction bases: 11. CDR3 bases: TGTGCCACCCTCGACAGGGGGGGTTCGGATACGCAGTATTTT. It codes for CATLDRGGSDTQYF.

This clone was detected a few times. The rearrangement uses TRBV25-1 and TRBJ1-4; D may be TRBD1 (6 bases). Germline lookup yields CDR1 MGHDK and CDR2 SYGVNS. CDR3 length: 16 residues. V was cut by 3 bases and J by 3 bases, with 14 bases left in between. Written as DNA, the CDR3 is TGTGCCAGCAGTGATTATCTCAGGGGACCTAATGAAAAACTGTTTTTT. Amino acids: CASSDYLRGPNEKLFF.

This chain joins TRBV6-5 and TRBJ1-2; D remains unclear. This CDR3 has 14 residues. V was cut by 2 bases and J by 3 bases, with 10 bases left in between. Germline V gene data show CDR1 as MNHEY and CDR2 as SVGAGI. The CDR3 loop reads CASSYGRADYGYTF. Written as DNA, the CDR3 is TGTGCCAGCAGTTACGGGCGGGCAGACTATGGCTACACCTTC.

This clone was counted a few times. The chain recombines TRBV28 with TRBJ2-3; D gene ambiguous. The germline CDR1 and CDR2 sequences are MDHEN and SYDVKM. The CDR3 totals 12 residues. V lost 7 bases and J lost 2, with 7 bases in between. The CDR3 protein is CASNRYTDTQYF. The CDR3 coding sequence is TGTGCCAGCAACCGGTACACAGATACGCAGTATTTT. Supplemented by reference TRBV28 and TRBJ2-3, the full variable domain reads DVKVTQSSRYLVKRTGEKVFLECVQDMDHENMFWYRQDPGLGLRLIYFSYDVKMKEKGDIPEGYSVSREKKERFSLILESASTNQTSMYLCASNRYTDTQYFGPGTRLTVL.

This clone was counted a few times. This chain joins TRBV29-1 and TRBJ2-7, with 9 bases that match TRBD1. Germline-derived CDR1 and CDR2 are SQVTM and ANQGSEA. There are 16 residues in the CDR3. J was trimmed by 4 bases and V by 1 base; bases with no gene match: 11. Here the CDR3 DNA reads TGCAGCGTTGAAGGGGCTCGGGACAGGGTCGGGTACGAGCAGTACTTC. It yields the protein CSVEGARDRVGYEQYF.

This clone appeared a few times. The V and J genes are TRBV29-1 and TRBJ2-1, with D unresolved. Germline CDR1 SQVTM, CDR2 ANQGSEA. V lost 6 bases to trimming and J lost 6 bases, with 12 bases between them. CDR3 length: 12 amino acids. The CDR3 DNA reads as TGCAGCGTGGTGGGATCGATCAATGAGCAGTTCTTC. As protein: CSVVGSINEQFF.

This clone is a singleton in its sample. J is TRBJ1-1 and V is TRBV7-9, with D possibly being TRBD1 (6 bases). This CDR3 spans 14 amino acids. The germline V gene encodes CDR1 SEHNR and CDR2 FQNEAQ (reference sequence). The V end was cut by 5 bases, the J end by 1 base, with 11 bases between. The CDR3 region has the DNA TGTGCCAGCAGCCCGCGAGGGGGGAACACTGAAGCTTTCTTT. It specifies CASSPRGGNTEAFF.

This clone occurred a few times. This chain joins TRBV11-3 and TRBJ1-2; weak D call: TRBD1 (5 bases). The CDR3 length is 13 residues. In germline, CDR1 is SGHNT, CDR2 YENEEA. V gave up 3 bases and J gave up 4 bases, with 9 bases separating them. As DNA, the CDR3 is TGTGCCAGCAGCTTCGGGGGAGGCTATGGCTACACCTTC. Protein: CASSFGGGYGYTF.

This clone turned up a few times. At one boundary the junction diverges from the germline segment, which might be a read error. The chain is built from TRBV7-3 and TRBJ2-4; D unclear. The CDR3 consists of 12 residues. Looked up from germline, CDR1 is SGHTA and CDR2 is FQGTGA. The CDR3 coding sequence is TGTGCCAGCAGCTTAGTTCTTGGAGTCGTCCATTTC. This gives the protein CASSLVLGVVHF.

The sample holds a few counts of this clone. V usage is TRBV10-3 and J usage is TRBJ2-1; TRBD2 matches 10 bases. The V and J ends lost 10 bases and 3 bases, in that order; junction bases with no gene match: 3. From germline, CDR1 is ENHRY and CDR2 SYGVKD. This CDR3 comprises 13 residues. The DNA of the CDR3 is TGTGCCACGACTAGCGGGTTCTACAATGAGCAGTTCTTC. Translation gives CATTSGFYNEQFF.

There are a few counts of this clone. The chain joins TRBV9 to TRBJ2-3; TRBD2 aligns across 8 bases. Germline-derived CDR1 and CDR2 are SGDLS and YYNGEE. V dropped 0 bases and J dropped 1; count of bases not matched to a gene: 4. The CDR3 spans 16 residues. The DNA for the CDR3 is TGTGCCAGCAGCGTAGAGGCTAGCGGGCGCACAGATACGCAGTATTTT. It specifies CASSVEASGRTDTQYF.

The chain joins TRBV4-1 to TRBJ2-1; D is ambiguous. Germline loops: CDR1 MGHRA, CDR2 YSYEKL. V was trimmed by 1 base and J by 9 bases, leaving 19 bases between them. The CDR3 extends over 16 amino acids. In DNA, the CDR3 is TGCGCCAGCAGCCAAGGACGGCTATACGGGTGGGGTGAGCAGTTCTTC. Translating gives CASSQGRLYGWGEQFF.

The chain combines TRBV20-1 with TRBJ1-2; D gene unclear. Looked up from germline, CDR1 is DFQATT and CDR2 is SNEGSKA (reference sequence). The V end was cut by 1 base, the J end by 8 bases, with 8 bases between. The length of the CDR3 is 11 residues. CDR3 DNA sequence: TGCAGTGCTAGAGGGGCGAAAGGCTACACCTTC. Translating it yields CSARGAKGYTF.

This clone has only a few counts. V and J are TRBV30 and TRBJ1-1; maybe TRBD1 (5 bases). With 7 bases removed from V and 1 base from J, the gap between germline ends came to 7 bases. Germline lookup yields CDR1 GTSNPN and CDR2 SVGIG (reference sequence). The CDR3 runs 11 residues. This chain's CDR3 is CAYGGNTEAFF. As DNA, the CDR3 is TGTGCCTACGGGGGGAACACTGAAGCTTTCTTT.

J is TRBJ2-5 and V is TRBV29-1, with 11 nucleotides matching TRBD2. J was trimmed by 2 bases and V by 0 bases; bases with no gene match: 11. This CDR3 has 18 residues. The V gene's germline CDR1 is SQVTM and CDR2 ANQGSEA. The CDR3 loop is CSVEDVAGGPLVQETQYF. CDR3 DNA: TGCAGCGTTGAAGATGTAGCGGGAGGGCCTTTAGTTCAAGAGACCCAGTACTTC.

This clone was seen more than once but under ten times. The chain is built from TRBV11-2 and TRBJ1-3; D is unclear. The CDR3 contains 15 residues. From germline, CDR1 is SGHAT and CDR2 FQNNGV. Trimming pared 1 base from V and 4 bases from J, leaving 11 bases between. Here the CDR3 reads CASSLGRRSGNTIYF. CDR3 DNA: TGTGCCAGCAGCTTAGGAAGGAGGAGCGGAAACACCATATATTTT.

This clone was observed a handful of times. In nucleotides, the CDR3 is TGTGCCAGCAGTGAAGGGGGTACCCGATACGAGCAGTACTTC. It codes for CASSEGGTRYEQYF. The chain is built from TRBV25-1 and TRBJ2-7; the D call may be TRBD1 or TRBD2 (5 bases each). The CDR3 runs 14 residues. Trimming left V 2 bases short and J 4 bases short, with 12 bases between. Germline CDR1 reads MGHDK; CDR2 reads SYGVNS.

This chain uses TRBV4-1 with TRBJ2-1; possibly TRBD1 for D (5 bases). Trimming stripped 0 bases from V and 7 bases from J, with 16 bases between. In germline, CDR1 is MGHRA, CDR2 YSYEKL. CDR3 length: 16 residues. In DNA form, the CDR3 reads TGCGCCAGCAGCCAAGATGCTTCGCAGGGAAGGAATGAGCAGTTCTTC. Translation: CASSQDASQGRNEQFF.

The chain employs TRBV5-6 and TRBJ1-5, with D unclear. Germline loops: CDR1 SGHDT, CDR2 YYEEEE. The germline V and J ends were trimmed by 0 bases and 1 base, with 2 bases remaining between them. CDR3 size: 13 residues. The CDR3 loop is CASSLASNQPQHF. The DNA for the CDR3 is TGTGCCAGCAGCTTGGCCAGCAATCAGCCCCAGCATTTT.

The rearrangement uses TRBV5-1 and TRBJ2-1; no definite D call. Germline assignment: CDR1 SGHRS and CDR2 YFSETQ. The CDR3 runs to 16 residues. V shed 4 bases and J shed 0 bases, with 14 bases lying between them. The CDR3 DNA follows: TGCGCCAGCAGCCTCCAACCACTCAGCTCCTACAATGAGCAGTTCTTC. Translation gives CASSLQPLSSYNEQFF.

There are a few counts of this clone. The chain carries TRBV5-6 and TRBJ2-5; D may be TRBD1 or TRBD2 (5 bases each). Germline CDR1 and CDR2: SGHDT and YYEEEE. The CDR3 has 14 amino acids. The germline V and J ends were trimmed by 4 bases and 3 bases, with 13 bases remaining between them. The CDR3 DNA reads TGTGCCAGCAGCCCGGGACCGATGGAAGAGACCCAGTACTTC. This sequence encodes CASSPGPMEETQYF.

The chain uses TRBV30 and TRBJ1-1; no firm D call. Germline V gene lookup returns CDR1 GTSNPN and CDR2 SVGIG (reference sequence). V was clipped by 2 bases and J by 4 bases, with 14 bases between them. The CDR3 is 14 residues long. The CDR3 protein is CAWSYDGEGTEAFF. The DNA of the CDR3 is TGTGCCTGGAGTTACGACGGGGAGGGCACTGAAGCTTTCTTT.

There are a few counts of this clone. This chain joins TRBV30 and TRBJ2-7; D unclear. Germline-derived CDR1 and CDR2 are GTSNPN and SVGIG (reference sequence). This CDR3 region has 13 residues. V was trimmed by 2 bases and J by 0 bases, leaving 8 bases between them. The CDR3 nucleotides are TGTGCCTGGAGTCCCAGGAGCTCCTACGAGCAGTACTTC. Its protein product is CAWSPRSSYEQYF.